The entry below describes one T cell receptor beta chain. The target antigen is unknown. The sample is drawn from a study of Ad26.COV2.S vaccination and SARS-CoV-2 variants. For the study at large: Donor was assigned to the Ad26.COV2.S arm of trial COV1001.

Libraries were prepared by immunoSEQ multiplex PCR; TCRdb keeps only in-frame clonotypes and omits some of them. This table holds a few hundred thousand clones, 80% to 95% found once. This sample's treatment: roughly 20 received Ad26.COV2.S at low or high dose, single or two shots; about 5 received placebo; per-sample allocation not given. Sampling occurred on day 63 after the first vaccine or placebo injection. In Boston, an adult donor aged 18-55 years took part. Points from the study as a whole: Placebo recipients and vaccine recipients were similar in non-spike TCR breadth.

The CDR3 is 15 amino acids. CDR1 MDHEN and CDR2 SYDVKM come from the germline V gene. Trimming stripped 3 bases from V and 6 bases from J, with 16 bases between. The chain joins TRBV28 to TRBJ2-3; D may be TRBD2 (5 bases). The sequence came from a person between 18 and 60 years old who received the Ad26.COV2.S COVID-19 vaccine or a placebo. Sequenced material: peripheral blood, taken in a trial of Ad26.COV2.S vaccine versus placebo. This chain's CDR3 is CASSLADSNVDTQYF. CDR3 sequence (DNA): TGTGCCAGCAGTTTGGCGGACTCCAATGTGGATACGCAGTATTTT. The full variable domain, its missing parts supplied by reference TRBV28 and TRBJ2-3, is DVKVTQSSRYLVKRTGEKVFLECVQDMDHENMFWYRQDPGLGLRLIYFSYDVKMKEKGDIPEGYSVSREKKERFSLILESASTNQTSMYLCASSLADSNVDTQYFGPGTRLTVL.